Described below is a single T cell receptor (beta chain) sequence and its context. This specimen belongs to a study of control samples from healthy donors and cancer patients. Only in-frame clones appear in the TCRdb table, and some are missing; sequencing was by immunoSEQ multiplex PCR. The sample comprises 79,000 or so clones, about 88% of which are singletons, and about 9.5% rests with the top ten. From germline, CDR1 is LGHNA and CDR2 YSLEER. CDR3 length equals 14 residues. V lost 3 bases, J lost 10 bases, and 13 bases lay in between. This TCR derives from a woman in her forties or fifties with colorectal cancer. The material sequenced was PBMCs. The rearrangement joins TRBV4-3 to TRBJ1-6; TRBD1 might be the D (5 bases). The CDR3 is CASSHGTAESPLHF. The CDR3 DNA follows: TGCGCCAGCAGCCACGGGACTGCGGAGTCACCCCTCCACTTT.